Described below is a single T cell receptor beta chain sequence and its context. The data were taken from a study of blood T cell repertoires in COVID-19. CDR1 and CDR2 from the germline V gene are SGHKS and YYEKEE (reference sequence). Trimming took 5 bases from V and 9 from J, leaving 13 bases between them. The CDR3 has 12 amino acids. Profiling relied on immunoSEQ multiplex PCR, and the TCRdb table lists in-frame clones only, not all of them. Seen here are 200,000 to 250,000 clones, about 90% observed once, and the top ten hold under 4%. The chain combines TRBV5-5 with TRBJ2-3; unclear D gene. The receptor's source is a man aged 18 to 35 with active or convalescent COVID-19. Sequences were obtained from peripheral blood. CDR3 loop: CASSLGIGTQYF. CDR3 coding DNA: TGTGCCAGCAGTCTAGGAATTGGGACGCAGTATTTT.